Sequencing of this TCR beta chain was carried out in a study of blood T cell repertoires in COVID-19. The overall study: T cells, B-cell-depleted T cells, or PBMCs supplied cDNA or gDNA.

Data came from immunoSEQ multiplex PCR; TCRdb stores just in-frame clones and leaves some out. This sample has 210,000 or so clones, with around 87% found just once. The CDR3 runs to 11 residues. Germline lookup yields CDR1 PRHDT and CDR2 FYEKMQ (reference sequence). V lost 3 bases, J lost 11 bases, and 8 bases lay in between. This chain links TRBV13 with TRBJ2-1; D unresolved. The clonotype comes from a man in his fifties with acute or convalescent COVID-19. The material sequenced was peripheral blood. CDR3 residues: CASSFGDKQFF. CDR3 nucleotide sequence: TGTGCCAGCAGCTTTGGTGACAAGCAGTTCTTC.